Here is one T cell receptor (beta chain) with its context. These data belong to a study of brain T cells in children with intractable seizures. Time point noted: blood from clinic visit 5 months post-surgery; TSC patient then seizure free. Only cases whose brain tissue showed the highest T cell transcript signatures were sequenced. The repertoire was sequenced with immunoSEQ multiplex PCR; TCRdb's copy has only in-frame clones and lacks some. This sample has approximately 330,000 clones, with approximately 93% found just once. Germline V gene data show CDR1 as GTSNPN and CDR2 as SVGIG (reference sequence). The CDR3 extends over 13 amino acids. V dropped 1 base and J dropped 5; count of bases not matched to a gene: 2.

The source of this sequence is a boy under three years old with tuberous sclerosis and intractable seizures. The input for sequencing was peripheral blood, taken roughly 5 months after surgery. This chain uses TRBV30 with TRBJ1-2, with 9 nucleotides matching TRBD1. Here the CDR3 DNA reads TGTGCCTGGAGTGCGGACAGGGGTTATGGCTACACCTTC. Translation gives CAWSADRGYGYTF.